One TCR beta chain is described in this entry. No cognate antigen has been identified for it. No clone much larger than this one lies a single base away; base qualities are absent. The germline V gene encodes CDR1 MRHNA and CDR2 SNTAGT. The CDR3 covers 15 residues, taking in both the cysteine and the phenylalanine. The kept DNA is CDR3 alone, 45 bases in frame from the first base. Trimming at the junction amounts to 0 bases on V and 1 base on J, and the germline ends lie 7 bases apart. Libraries were made using the immunoSEQ multiplex PCR assay. Imported from immuneACCESS, the table was reduced by TCRdb to in-frame sequences with V and J called. These copies leave out some clones; in studies compared against another copy, an unresolved V gene accounts for under half, and the cause of the remainder is not known. This sample is represented by 6,000 or so clones; about four fifths of them were singletons. The top ten hold about 38% of the sample.

The data originate from a study of chemoradiotherapy in HPV16-positive cancers (dated 2022 in TCRdb). With regard to the full study: Candidate HPV-specific T-cell clones and common TCR motifs were defined by functional T-cell assays performed on cells from a couple of HPV16-positive patients. Whether T-cell immunity against the HPV oncoproteins E6 and E7 changes during chemoradiotherapy and whether survival is affected by this immunity were examined in the study. The candidate HPV-specific TCRs and motifs were then tracked in TCR repertoires from around 86 patients with HPV-related cancers. The research as a whole found: Improved recurrence-free survival in HPV16-positive patients was associated with expansion of HPV-responsive T cells during chemoradiotherapy. Only two HPV16-positive patients were used to derive the functional definition of HPV-specific T cells, and the survival association was reported for HPV16-positive patients. Expansion of candidate HPV-specific clones and E7-related TCR motifs was observed in the tumor microenvironment during treatment, whereas no such expansion was observed for non-HPV-specific T cells.

Repertoires were sampled repeatedly over the course of chemoradiotherapy so that clonal expansion in the tumor microenvironment could be followed. The material was obtained from a patient who underwent chemoradiotherapy. The sequence joins TRBV6-4 to TRBJ1-5; a weak D assignment points to TRBD1 (5 bases agree). The clonotype was recovered from a human donor with HPV-associated anogenital cancer. CDR3 loop: CASSDSRDSNQPQHF. The nucleotide sequence reads TGTGCCAGCAGTGACTCCCGGGACAGCAATCAGCCCCAGCATTTT.